This TCR beta chain is from a study of tumor-infiltrating lymphocytes in primary liver carcinoma. For each extraction, RNA and DNA were obtained together from around 18-30 mg of unsorted bulk tissue. Germline V gene data show CDR1 as SQVTM and CDR2 as ANQGSEA. The CDR3 has 14 amino acids. Reverse transcription of about 0.5 ug total RNA with a constant-region primer produced TCR beta cDNA. Three nested multiplex PCR rounds, a slightly modified ARM-PCR method, built the TCR beta libraries. Amplification in the first two PCR rounds was performed using TRBV1-TRBV30 forward primers and a C-beta reverse primer for around 9 cycles each. From the multiplex PCR reads, TCRdb called clonotypes with MiXCR, one entry per CDR3 protein. The sample shows approximately 60,000 distinct CDR3 sequences, around 64% of them seen only once. Findings and limits, study-wide: Relative to tumor region pairs, the tumor-adjacent and tumor-blood pairs showed overlap that was lower.

Comment on this clonotype: Its antigen is unknown. In this CDR3 the conserved last residue, phenylalanine or tryptophan, is missing, so a read error is likely.

The gene calls are TRBV29-1 and TRBJ1-1; maybe TRBD1 (5 bases). Sample: liver tumor tissue from sampling region 2. Subset of the sample: tumor region T2, inferior pole. This sequence originates from a man aged 40-55 years with primary liver carcinoma and hepatitis B virus infection. The CDR3 nucleotides are TGCAGTGTTATCCAGGGAGGACTAAACACTGAAGCTTTCCTT. It codes for CSVIQGGLNTEAFL.